This T cell receptor (beta chain) was retrieved from a study of T-cell memory formation after mild COVID-19. Sample barcodes and UMIs were carried by the TCR alpha and TCR beta cDNA libraries that 5'RACE generated with constant-segment primers. TCRdb re-derived calls from the 5' RACE reads in MiXCR, one entry per CDR3 protein. The data show roughly 310,000 distinct CDR3 sequences, with approximately 15% seen just once and 20% to 25% held by the top ten. General study findings and limits: Contracting CD4+ clones lay largely in CM and EM, with CD8+ ones residing in EMRA. Clonal second-wave expansions that peaked on day 37 had unconfirmed SARS-CoV-2 specificity.

CDR3 length equals 12 residues. The germline gives CDR1 SQVTM, CDR2 ANQGSEA. The V end lost 5 bases, the J end lost 1 base, and 5 bases lay between the germline ends. This clonotype was found a few times. Its specificity is unknown. Sequences were obtained from PBMCs or a T cell subset sorted from them (not recorded which). The clonotype comes from a man younger than 30 who had mild COVID-19 (a few samples of this study predate the infection). Cell type and time point are not known. The V call is TRBV29-1, the J call TRBJ2-2; no firm D call. CDR3 bases: TGCAGCGTTAAGGTGAACACCGGGGAGCTGTTTTTT. Its protein product is CSVKVNTGELFF.